These 14 T cell receptor beta chains came from one sample sequenced in a study of T cell changes during pregnancy in multiple sclerosis. The repertoire was sequenced with immunoSEQ multiplex PCR; TCRdb's copy has only in-frame clones and lacks some. The table includes about 46,000 clones, 80% to 95% detected once. The sample here was CD4+ T cells from peripheral blood mononuclear cells, taken after pregnancy. The receptors were gathered from a female donor with multiple sclerosis, enrolled in a pregnancy study.

This rearrangement joins TRBV29-1 to TRBJ2-1; 8 bases fit TRBD1. The ends lost 8 bases at V and 1 base at J; junction bases unmatched: 10. From germline, CDR1 is SQVTM and CDR2 ANQGSEA. The CDR3 runs to 15 residues. The CDR3: CSSYLRDRSYNEQFF. The CDR3 bases are TGCAGCTCATACCTCCGGGACAGGTCCTACAATGAGCAGTTCTTC.

The chain carries TRBV5-1 and TRBJ1-3; unclear D gene. The V gene lost 4 bases and the J gene lost 3 bases, with 17 bases spanning the gap. The CDR3 sequence is 16 residues long. CDR1 is SGHRS, CDR2 YFSETQ, per germline. This chain's CDR3 is CASSPMAGQGGNTIYF. The CDR3 DNA is TGCGCCAGCAGCCCAATGGCGGGTCAAGGTGGAAACACCATATATTTT.

CDR3 nucleotides: TGTGCCAGCAGCTTGGAGACCAGGGGCGCCTACGAGCAGTACTTC. Its translation is CASSLETRGAYEQYF. The chain joins TRBV5-4 to TRBJ2-7; possible D gene TRBD1, 6 bases. Deletions cut 0 bases from V and 2 bases from J, with 12 bases between. The CDR3 contains 15 residues. Germline lookup yields CDR1 SGHNT and CDR2 YYREEE (reference sequence).

The V and J genes are TRBV5-4 and TRBJ2-2, with 13 bases matching TRBD2. The CDR3 has 19 residues. CDR1 and CDR2 from the germline V gene are SGHNT and YYREEE (reference sequence). Trimming cost V 4 bases and J 4 bases; bases outside gene matches: 13. CDR3 sequence reads: CASSRGLAGVVRGTGELFF. The CDR3 DNA reads as TGTGCCAGCAGCCGTGGACTAGCGGGAGTGGTAAGGGGCACCGGGGAGCTGTTTTTT.

The V gene is TRBV5-1, the J gene TRBJ2-3; possible D gene TRBD1, 5 bases. Between the trimmed V and J ends, which lost 5 bases and 3 bases, there was a span of 10 bases. The CDR3 is made up of 13 amino acids. Germline loops: CDR1 SGHRS, CDR2 YFSETQ. This chain's CDR3 is CASRRGSTDTQYF. The CDR3 coding sequence is TGCGCCAGCAGAAGGGGTTCTACAGATACGCAGTATTTT.

J is TRBJ2-1 and V is TRBV18; TRBD2 matches at 9 bases. Germline values: CDR1 KGHSH, CDR2 LQKENI. V gave up 3 bases and J gave up 1 base; unmatched junction bases: 4. CDR3 length: 16 amino acids. CDR3 DNA: TGTGCCAGCTCACCCCTAGCGGGAAGATCCTACAATGAGCAGTTCTTC. Amino acid sequence: CASSPLAGRSYNEQFF.

The chain combines TRBV5-1 with TRBJ1-1; possible D gene TRBD1, 6 bases. The CDR3 covers 13 residues. The germline V gene encodes CDR1 SGHRS and CDR2 YFSETQ. The germline V and J ends were trimmed by 4 bases and 3 bases, with 10 bases remaining between them. CDR3 protein: CASSRGADTEAFF. In DNA, the CDR3 is TGCGCCAGCAGCCGGGGGGCGGACACTGAAGCTTTCTTT.

The V gene is TRBV15, the J gene TRBJ1-1; 11 nucleotides align to TRBD1. This CDR3 contains 13 residues. CDR1 and CDR2 (germline): LNHNV, YYDKDF (reference sequence). J was trimmed by 6 bases and V by 3 bases; bases with no gene match: 0. CDR3 coding DNA: TGTGCCACCAGCAGGGGACAGGGGGCTGAAGCTTTCTTT. It is translated as CATSRGQGAEAFF.

V is TRBV28 and J is TRBJ2-3; D is ambiguous. This CDR3 has 18 amino acids. Trimming stripped 4 bases from V and 2 bases from J, with 22 bases between. Germline V gene lookup returns CDR1 MDHEN and CDR2 SYDVKM. The CDR3 sequence: CASSSRGSQRLFTDTQYF. The CDR3, as DNA: TGTGCCAGCAGTTCCCGAGGCTCGCAAAGACTCTTCACAGATACGCAGTATTTT. The full variable domain, with the rest looked up from reference TRBV28 and TRBJ2-3, is DVKVTQSSRYLVKRTGEKVFLECVQDMDHENMFWYRQDPGLGLRLIYFSYDVKMKEKGDIPEGYSVSREKKERFSLILESASTNQTSMYLCASSSRGSQRLFTDTQYFGPGTRLTVL.

This sequence joins TRBV19 and TRBJ1-2, with 9 bases fitting TRBD1. The J segment lost 6 bases and the V segment lost 4 bases, leaving 12 bases of the junction unmatched. Germline lookup yields CDR1 LNHDA and CDR2 SQIVND (reference sequence). This CDR3 has 16 amino acids. The CDR3 loop reads CASSRDGQGNINGYTF. The CDR3 nucleotides are TGTGCCAGTAGTAGGGACGGACAGGGGAATATCAATGGCTACACCTTC.

This clone appeared once. This sequence joins TRBV6-4 and TRBJ2-2, with D uncertain. This CDR3 comprises 14 residues. Germline V gene lookup returns CDR1 MRHNA and CDR2 SNTAGT. Trimming stripped 4 bases from V and 2 bases from J, with 8 bases between. As DNA, the CDR3 is TGTGCCAGCAGTGTGCGTCCAAACACCGGGGAGCTGTTTTTT. It is translated as CASSVRPNTGELFF.

The rearrangement links TRBV30 to TRBJ2-3; TRBD2 matches at 13 bases. Germline V gene sequence: CDR1 GTSNPN, CDR2 SVGIG (reference sequence). This CDR3 spans 14 amino acids. V lost 5 bases to trimming and J lost 4 bases; unmatched junction nucleotides: 3. CDR3 sequence reads: CAWGTSGMSDTQYF. CDR3 sequence (DNA): TGTGCCTGGGGGACTAGCGGGATGTCAGATACGCAGTATTTT. Full variable domain (missing parts from reference TRBV30 and TRBJ2-3): SQTIHQWPATLVQPVGSPLSLECTVEGTSNPNLYWYRQAAGRGLQLLFYSVGIGQISSEVPQNLSASRPQDRQFILSSKKLLLSDSGFYLCAWGTSGMSDTQYFGPGTRLTVL.

The CDR3 loop reads CASSSRRRERVEQYF. The CDR3 DNA reads TGTGCCAGCAGTTCCCGGCGACGGGAGAGGGTCGAGCAGTACTTC. The genes are TRBV28 and TRBJ2-7; maybe TRBD2 (6 bases). The V and J ends lost 4 bases and 6 bases respectively, with 19 bases between them. The CDR3 loop spans 15 amino acids. The germline V gene has CDR1 MDHEN and CDR2 SYDVKM.

This rearrangement joins TRBV18 to TRBJ1-1; 7 positions match TRBD1. With 4 bases clipped from V and 10 bases from J, the junction kept 12 bases outside the gene matches. This CDR3 is 14 amino acids long. Germline values: CDR1 KGHSH, CDR2 LQKENI. The CDR3 sequence: CASSLQGGRMGAFF. CDR3 bases: TGTGCCAGCTCACTTCAGGGGGGCCGAATGGGAGCTTTCTTT. The full variable domain, completed using reference TRBV18 and TRBJ1-1, is NAGVMQNPRHLVRRRGQEARLRCSPMKGHSHVYWYRQLPEEGLKFMVYLQKENIIDESGMPKERFSAEFPKEGPSILRIQQVVRGDSAAYFCASSLQGGRMGAFFGQGTRLTVV.